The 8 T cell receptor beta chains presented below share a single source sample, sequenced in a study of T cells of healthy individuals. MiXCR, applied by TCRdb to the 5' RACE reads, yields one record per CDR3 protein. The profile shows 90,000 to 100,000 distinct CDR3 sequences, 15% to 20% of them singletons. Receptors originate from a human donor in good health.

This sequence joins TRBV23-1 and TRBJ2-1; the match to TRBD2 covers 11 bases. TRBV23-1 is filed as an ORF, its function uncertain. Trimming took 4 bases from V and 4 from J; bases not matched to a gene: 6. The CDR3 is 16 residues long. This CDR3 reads CASSPQTSGSYNEQFF. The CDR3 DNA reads TGCGCCAGCAGTCCACAAACTAGCGGGAGTTACAATGAGCAGTTCTTC.

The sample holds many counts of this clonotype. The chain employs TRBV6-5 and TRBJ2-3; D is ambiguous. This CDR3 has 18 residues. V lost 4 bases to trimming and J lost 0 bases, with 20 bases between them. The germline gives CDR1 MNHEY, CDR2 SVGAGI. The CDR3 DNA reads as TGTGCCAGCAGTTTCCGCCCACTCGGCCGCCCTAGCACAGATACGCAGTATTTT. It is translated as CASSFRPLGRPSTDTQYF.

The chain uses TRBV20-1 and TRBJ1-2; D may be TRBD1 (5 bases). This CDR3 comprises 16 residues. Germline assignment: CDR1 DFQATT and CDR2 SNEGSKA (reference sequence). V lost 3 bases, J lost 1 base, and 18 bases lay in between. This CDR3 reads CSASLSLGGNNYGYTF. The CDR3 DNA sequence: TGCAGTGCTAGTCTCTCCCTCGGGGGGAATAACTATGGCTACACCTTC.

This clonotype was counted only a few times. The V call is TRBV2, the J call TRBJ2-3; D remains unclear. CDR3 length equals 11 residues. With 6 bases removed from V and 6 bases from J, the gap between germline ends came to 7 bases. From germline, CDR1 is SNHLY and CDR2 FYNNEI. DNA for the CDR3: TGTGCCAGCAGAATCATGGATACGCAGTATTTT. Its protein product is CASRIMDTQYF.

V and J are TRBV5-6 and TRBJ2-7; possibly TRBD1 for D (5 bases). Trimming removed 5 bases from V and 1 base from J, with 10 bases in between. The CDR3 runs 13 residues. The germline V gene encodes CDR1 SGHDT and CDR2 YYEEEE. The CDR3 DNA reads TGTGCCAGCAGTACAGGACCGTCCTACGAGCAGTACTTC. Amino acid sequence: CASSTGPSYEQYF.

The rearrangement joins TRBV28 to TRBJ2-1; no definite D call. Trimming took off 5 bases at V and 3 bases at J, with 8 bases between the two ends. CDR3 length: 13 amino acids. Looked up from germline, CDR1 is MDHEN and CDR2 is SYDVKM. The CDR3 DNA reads TGTGCCAGCAGTCTCGAGTACTACAATGAGCAGTTCTTC. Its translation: CASSLEYYNEQFF.

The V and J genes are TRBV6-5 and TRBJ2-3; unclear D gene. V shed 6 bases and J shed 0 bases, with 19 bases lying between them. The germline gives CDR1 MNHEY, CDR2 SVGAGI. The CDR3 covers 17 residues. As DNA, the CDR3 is TGTGCCAGCAGGCAGGAGCGAACAGACAATAGCACAGATACGCAGTATTTT. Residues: CASRQERTDNSTDTQYF.

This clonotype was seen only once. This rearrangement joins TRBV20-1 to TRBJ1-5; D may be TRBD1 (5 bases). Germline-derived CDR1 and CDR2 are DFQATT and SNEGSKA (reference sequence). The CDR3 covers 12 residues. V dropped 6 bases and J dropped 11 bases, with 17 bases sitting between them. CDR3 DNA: TGCAGTGCCAGGAATCAGGGTAGGACCCAGCATTTT. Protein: CSARNQGRTQHF.